This entry lists 8 T cell receptor beta chains sequenced from one sample in a study of human T cells and chemical hapten exposure. Time point denoted: pre-sensitization, week 0. The sample's treatment: therapeutic diphenylcyclopropenone sensitization with weekly scalp DPC. Total RNA was isolated from whole blood that had not been fractionated. TCRdb called the RACE reads again in MiXCR, with one record for every CDR3 protein. The sample includes tens of thousands of distinct CDR3 sequences, roughly a tenth seen only once; the top ten take approximately 9.5%. Sample: whole blood, taken in connection with sensitization to the hapten diphenylcyclopropenone (DPC). Every receptor here comes from a woman aged 25 to 39 with alopecia areata. Some clones in this sample may be carry-over from other donors' samples.

This clonotype has a handful of counts. V and J are TRBV12-3 or TRBV12-4 and TRBJ1-1; a possible D gene is TRBD1 (6 bases). V lost 5 bases, J lost 5 bases, and 18 bases lay in between. The CDR3 length is 15 residues. CDR3 protein: CASSGTGGARTEAFF. The CDR3 DNA follows: TGTGCCAGCAGTGGGACCGGGGGGGCTCGGACTGAAGCTTTCTTT.

This clonotype was observed a handful of times. J is TRBJ2-5 and V is TRBV18, with D possibly matching TRBD1 (6 bases). Looked up from germline, CDR1 is KGHSH and CDR2 is LQKENI. The ends were cut back, 3 bases at V and 3 bases at J, with 17 bases in the middle. This CDR3 has 16 amino acids. CDR3 sequence: CASSPNPQRQEETQYF. The CDR3 coding sequence is TGTGCCAGCTCACCGAATCCCCAACGACAGGAAGAGACCCAGTACTTC.

This clonotype was detected many times. The J gene is TRBJ1-2, the V gene TRBV12-3 or TRBV12-4, with a tentative D call TRBD1 (6 bases). This CDR3 spans 11 amino acids. V lost 7 bases, J lost 7 bases, and 10 bases lay in between. As DNA, the CDR3 is TGTGCCAGCACGGAAGGGGGTGGCTACACCTTC. Translating it yields CASTEGGGYTF.

This clonotype was seen ten or more times. V is TRBV10-3 and J is TRBJ2-3; D is undetermined. The CDR3 has 14 residues. Per the germline V gene, CDR1 is ENHRY and CDR2 is SYGVKD. Trimming shortened V by 4 bases and J by 0 bases, and 8 bases separated the two germline ends. As DNA, the CDR3 is TGTGCCATCAGTGCCCGAGGTAGCACAGATACGCAGTATTTT. It translates to CAISARGSTDTQYF.

There are many counts of this clonotype. The V gene is TRBV4-3, the J gene TRBJ1-1; D gene uncertain. CDR1 and CDR2 (germline): LGHNA, YSLEER. The CDR3 is 12 residues long. The V gene lost 6 bases and the J gene lost 1 base, with 6 bases spanning the gap. This CDR3 reads CASSAGNTEAFF. In DNA form, the CDR3 reads TGCGCCAGCAGTGCGGGGAACACTGAAGCTTTCTTT.

This clonotype showed up just a few times. This sequence joins TRBV6-1 and TRBJ1-5; the D is unclear. In germline, CDR1 is MNHNS, CDR2 SASEGT. Trimming took 4 bases from V and 0 from J, leaving 7 bases between them. The CDR3 extends over 14 amino acids. As DNA, the CDR3 is TGTGCCAGCAGTGTCGGGGTTAGCAATCAGCCCCAGCATTTT. It specifies CASSVGVSNQPQHF.

This clonotype was counted a few times. The chain joins TRBV27 to TRBJ1-4, with TRBD1 as a possible D gene (6 bases). With 5 bases removed from V and 9 bases from J, the gap between germline ends came to 16 bases. Germline V lookup: CDR1 MNHEY, CDR2 SMNVEV (reference sequence). The CDR3 spans 14 residues. As DNA, the CDR3 is TGTGCCAGCAGTCCAGGGGTGTTTGAGAAAAAACTGTTTTTT. Protein product: CASSPGVFEKKLFF.

The V gene is TRBV12-3 or TRBV12-4, the J gene TRBJ2-5, with TRBD2 identical over 7 bases. CDR3 length: 14 residues. Unmatched junction bases numbered 6, after V lost 3 bases and J lost 5 bases. As DNA, the CDR3 is TGTGCCAGCAGTTTTGCGGCGGGGGAGGAGACCCAGTACTTC. Translation: CASSFAAGEETQYF.